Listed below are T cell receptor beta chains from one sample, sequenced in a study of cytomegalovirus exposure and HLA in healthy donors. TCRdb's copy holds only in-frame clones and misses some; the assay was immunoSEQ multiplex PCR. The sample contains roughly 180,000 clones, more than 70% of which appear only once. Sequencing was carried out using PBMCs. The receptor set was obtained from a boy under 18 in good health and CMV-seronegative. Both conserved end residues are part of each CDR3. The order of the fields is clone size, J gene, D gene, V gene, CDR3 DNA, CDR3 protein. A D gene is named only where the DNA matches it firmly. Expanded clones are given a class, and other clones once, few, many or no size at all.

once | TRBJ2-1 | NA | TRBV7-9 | TGTTCCGTCCGGGACTCCTACAATGAGCAGTTCTTC | CSVRDSYNEQFF
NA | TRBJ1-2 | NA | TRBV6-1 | TGTGGGGGGGCACGGCCGGGGGGTGGCTACACCTTC | CGGARPGGGYTF
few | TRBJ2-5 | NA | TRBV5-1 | TGCGCCAGCAGCTTGAGTCCGGGGGGCCTTCGGGAGACCCAGTACTTC | CASSLSPGGLRETQYF
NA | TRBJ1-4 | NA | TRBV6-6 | TGTGCCAGCAGTTACTCAAGGGGCGTCGGTGAAAAACTGTTTTTT | CASSYSRGVGEKLFF
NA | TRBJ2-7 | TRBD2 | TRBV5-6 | TGTGCCAGCAGCTCCCTAGCGGGAGTCTACGAGCAGTACTTC | CASSSLAGVYEQYF
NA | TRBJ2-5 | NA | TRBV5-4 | TGTGCCAGCAGCTTTGGAGGGTCCCAAGAGACCCAGTACTTC | CASSFGGSQETQYF
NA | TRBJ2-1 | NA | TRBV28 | TGTGCCAGCAGTTTGCGGGTCCACTCCTACAATGAGCAGTTCTTC | CASSLRVHSYNEQFF
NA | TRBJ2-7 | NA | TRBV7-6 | TGTGCCAGCAGCTCCCGAGGGGGGGCGGGCGACGAGCAGTACTTC | CASSSRGGAGDEQYF
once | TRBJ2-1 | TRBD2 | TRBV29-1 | TGCAGCGTTGTGTCTAGCGGGGGCTCCTACAATGAGCAGTTCTTC | CSVVSSGGSYNEQFF
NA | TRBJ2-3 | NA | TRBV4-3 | TGCGCCAGCAGCCGATGGACACAAGAAGGTACGCAGTATTTT | CASSRWTQEGTQYF
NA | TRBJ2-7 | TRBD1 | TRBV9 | TGTGCCAGCAGCGCACGAGGCGACAGGGGGCAGCTCTACGAGCAGTACTTC | CASSARGDRGQLYEQYF
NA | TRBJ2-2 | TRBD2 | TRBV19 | TGTGCCAGTAGACTAGCGGGAGCCGCCGGGGAGCTGTTTTTT | CASRLAGAAGELFF
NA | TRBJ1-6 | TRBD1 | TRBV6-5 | TGTGCCAGCAGTTCAGAGACAGGGGGTTCACCCCTCCACTTT | CASSSETGGSPLHF
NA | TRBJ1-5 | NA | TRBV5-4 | TGTGCCAGCAGCCTGGGGGGCCAGAGCAATCAGCCCCAGCATTTT | CASSLGGQSNQPQHF
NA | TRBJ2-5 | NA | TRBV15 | TGTGCCACCAGCAGAGGAGGGAACGGGGGAAAGGAGACCCAGTACTTC | CATSRGGNGGKETQYF
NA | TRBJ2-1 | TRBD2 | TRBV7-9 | TGTGCCAGCAGCTCGGGGACTAGCGGGGTTTCTAGCTACAATGAGCAGTTCTTC | CASSSGTSGVSSYNEQFF
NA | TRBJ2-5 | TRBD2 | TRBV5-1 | TGCGCCAGCAACCCCCGGGCTAGCGGGCAAGAGACCCAGTACTTC | CASNPRASGQETQYF
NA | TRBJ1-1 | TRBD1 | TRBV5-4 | TGTGCCAGCAGCGTGGACAGGGACACTGAAGCTTTCTTT | CASSVDRDTEAFF
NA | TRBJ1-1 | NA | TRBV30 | TGTGCCTGGAGTGGGGGCGTGCGGGAAGGGACTGAAGCTTTCTTT | CAWSGGVREGTEAFF
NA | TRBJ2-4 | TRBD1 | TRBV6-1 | TGTGCCAGCAGTGGTAGACAGGGTCTTGGATCCAAAAACATTCAGTACTTC | CASSGRQGLGSKNIQYF
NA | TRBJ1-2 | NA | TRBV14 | TGTGCCAGCAGCTTCCCGGCAGGGTTCGGCTACACCTTC | CASSFPAGFGYTF
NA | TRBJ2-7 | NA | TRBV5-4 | TGTGCCAGCAGCTTAATTGACAGCTCGGCAGGCGAGCAGTACTTC | CASSLIDSSAGEQYF
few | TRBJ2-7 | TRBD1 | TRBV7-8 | TGTGCCAGCAGCTCCCGGGACAGGGGTTTTGTCGAGCAGTACTTC | CASSSRDRGFVEQYF
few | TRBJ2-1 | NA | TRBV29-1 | TGCAGCGTTTCAGCAGGTTGGTGGGAGCAGTTCTTC | CSVSAGWWEQFF
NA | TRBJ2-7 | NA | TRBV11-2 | TGTGCCAGCAGCTTAGATCCAGTTACCTACGAGCAGTACTTC | CASSLDPVTYEQYF
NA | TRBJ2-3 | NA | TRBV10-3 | TGTGCCATCAGTGAGCGGGGGACTCTCGGCACAGATACGCAGTATTTT | CAISERGTLGTDTQYF
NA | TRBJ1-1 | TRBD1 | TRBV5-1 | TGCGCCAGCAGCTTGGCCTTTGGCGACAGGGCCGCGATTAGAATGAACACTGAAGCTTTCTTT | CASSLAFGDRAAIRMNTEAFF
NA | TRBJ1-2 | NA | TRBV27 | TGTGCCAGCCAGAGGAGCAGGGGTCCGAACTATGGCTACACCTTC | CASQRSRGPNYGYTF
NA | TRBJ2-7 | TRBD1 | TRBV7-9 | TGTGCCAGCAGCTTAGCGCGGACAGGGTACTACGAGCAGTACTTC | CASSLARTGYYEQYF
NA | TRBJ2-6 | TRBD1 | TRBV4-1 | TGCGCCAGCAGCCGCTGGACAGGGGGCTCCTCTGGGGCCAACGTCCTGACTTTC | CASSRWTGGSSGANVLTF
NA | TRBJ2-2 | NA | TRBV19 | TGTGCCAGTAGTATGCAGGACAGAAACACCGGGGAGCTGTTTTTT | CASSMQDRNTGELFF
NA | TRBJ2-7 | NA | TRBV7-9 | TGTGCCAGCAGCTTTGTGCGCGGCATAATTCCTGACTACGAGCAGTACTTC | CASSFVRGIIPDYEQYF
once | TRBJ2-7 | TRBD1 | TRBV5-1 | TGCGCCAGCAGCTCCCGGACAGGGACCTACGAGCAGTACTTC | CASSSRTGTYEQYF
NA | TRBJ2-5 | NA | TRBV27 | TGTGCCAGCAGTCCAAGGGGGGAGACCCAGTACTTC | CASSPRGETQYF
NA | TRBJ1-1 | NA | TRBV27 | TGTGCCAGCAGTTTTCTTACGGACACTGAAGCTTTCTTT | CASSFLTDTEAFF